This T cell receptor (beta chain) came from a study of blood T cell repertoires in COVID-19. In the study overall: Material from acute and convalescent COVID-19 was sourced from the United States, Italy and Spain. Sources were T cells, B-cell-depleted T cells, or PBMCs; the material itself was cDNA or gDNA.

Germline V lookup: CDR1 SGHRS, CDR2 YFSETQ. Trimming cost V 4 bases and J 2 bases, with 12 bases left between them. This CDR3 is 15 amino acids long. As handled by the study authors: Estimated nucleated cell counts came from reference gene primer amplification. Only in-frame clones appear in the TCRdb table, and some are missing; sequencing was by immunoSEQ multiplex PCR. V and J calls and clone size are copied from that table; D and trimming were computed from the DNA. The sample has under 200,000 clones, around 84% seen once. This clone occurred once. Seattle enrolled patients during active infection and tracked them longitudinally.

The rearrangement joins TRBV5-1 to TRBJ1-4; TRBD1 might be the D (6 bases). Sequences were obtained from peripheral blood. The TCR sequence derives from a woman between 65 and 79 years old with COVID-19, enrolled during active disease. As DNA, the CDR3 is TGCGCCAGCAGCGGAACAGGGTCTACTAATGAAAAACTGTTTTTT. It is translated as CASSGTGSTNEKLFF.